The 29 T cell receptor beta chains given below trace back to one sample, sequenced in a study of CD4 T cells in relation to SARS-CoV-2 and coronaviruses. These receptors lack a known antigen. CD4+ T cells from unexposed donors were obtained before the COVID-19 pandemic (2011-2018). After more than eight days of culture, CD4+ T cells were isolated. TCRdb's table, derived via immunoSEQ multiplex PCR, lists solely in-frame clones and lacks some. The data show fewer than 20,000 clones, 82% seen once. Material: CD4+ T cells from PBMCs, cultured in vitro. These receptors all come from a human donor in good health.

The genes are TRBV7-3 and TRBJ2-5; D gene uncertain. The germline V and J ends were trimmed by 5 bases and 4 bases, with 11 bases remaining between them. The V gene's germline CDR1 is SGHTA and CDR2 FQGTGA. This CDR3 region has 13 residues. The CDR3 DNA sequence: TGTGCCAGCAGCCGTCAGGATTCAGAGACCCAGTACTTC. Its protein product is CASSRQDSETQYF. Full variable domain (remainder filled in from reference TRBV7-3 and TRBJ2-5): GAGVSQTPSNKVTEKGKYVELRCDPISGHTALYWYRQSLGQGPEFLIYFQGTGAADDSGLPNDRFFAVRPEGSVSTLKIQRTERGDSAVYLCASSRQDSETQYFGPGTRLLVL.

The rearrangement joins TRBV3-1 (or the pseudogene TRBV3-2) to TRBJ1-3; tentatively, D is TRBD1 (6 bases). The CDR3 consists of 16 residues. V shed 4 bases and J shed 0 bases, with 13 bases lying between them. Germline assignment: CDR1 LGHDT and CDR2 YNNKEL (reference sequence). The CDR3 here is CASSLGGRISGNTIYF. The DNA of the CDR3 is TGTGCCAGCAGCCTGGGGGGCCGAATCTCTGGAAACACCATATATTTT.

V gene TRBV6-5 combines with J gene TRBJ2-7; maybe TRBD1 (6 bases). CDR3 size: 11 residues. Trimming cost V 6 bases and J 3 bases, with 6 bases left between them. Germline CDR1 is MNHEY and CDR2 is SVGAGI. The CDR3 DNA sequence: TGTGCCAGCAGGGACAGCTACGAGCAGTACTTC. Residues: CASRDSYEQYF.

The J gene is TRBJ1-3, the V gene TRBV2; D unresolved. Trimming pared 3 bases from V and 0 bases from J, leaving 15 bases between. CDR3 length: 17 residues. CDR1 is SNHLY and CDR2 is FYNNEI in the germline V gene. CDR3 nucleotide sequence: TGTGCCAGCAGTGACAACAGAGTTATGGTCTCTGGAAACACCATATATTTT. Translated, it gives CASSDNRVMVSGNTIYF.

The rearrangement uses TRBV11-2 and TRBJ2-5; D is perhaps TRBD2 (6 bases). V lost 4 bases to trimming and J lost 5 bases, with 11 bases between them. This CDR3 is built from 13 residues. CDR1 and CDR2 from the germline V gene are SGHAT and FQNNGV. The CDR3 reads CASSSEEGETQYF. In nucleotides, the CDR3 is TGTGCCAGCAGCTCAGAGGAGGGGGAGACCCAGTACTTC.

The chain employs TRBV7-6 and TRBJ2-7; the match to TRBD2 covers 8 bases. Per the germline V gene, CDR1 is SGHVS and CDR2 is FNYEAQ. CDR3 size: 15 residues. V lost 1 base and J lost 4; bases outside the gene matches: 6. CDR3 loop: CASSLGPGGPYEQYF. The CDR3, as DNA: TGTGCCAGCAGCTTAGGCCCGGGAGGGCCTTACGAGCAGTACTTC.

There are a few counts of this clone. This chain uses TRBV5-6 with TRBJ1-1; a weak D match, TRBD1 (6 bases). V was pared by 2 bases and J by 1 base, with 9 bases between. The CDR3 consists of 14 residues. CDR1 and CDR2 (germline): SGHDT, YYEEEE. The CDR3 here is CASSFGQPNTEAFF. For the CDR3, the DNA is TGTGCCAGCAGCTTTGGACAGCCGAACACTGAAGCTTTCTTT.

The DNA of the CDR3 is TGTGCCAGCAGCCTTGGGCCCTATCCCATCAATCAGCCCCAGCATTTT. Protein product: CASSLGPYPINQPQHF. This rearrangement joins TRBV6-6 to TRBJ1-5; D is unresolved. CDR1 and CDR2 (germline): MNHNY, SVGAGI (reference sequence). The CDR3 has 16 amino acids. Trimming pared 6 bases from V and 3 bases from J, leaving 18 bases between.

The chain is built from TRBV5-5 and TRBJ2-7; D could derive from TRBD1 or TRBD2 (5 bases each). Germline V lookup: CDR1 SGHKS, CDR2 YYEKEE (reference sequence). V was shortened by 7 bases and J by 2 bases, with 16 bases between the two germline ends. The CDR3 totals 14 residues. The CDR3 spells CASSWGFPTYEQYF. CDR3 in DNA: TGTGCCAGCTCCTGGGGGTTCCCTACCTACGAGCAGTACTTC.

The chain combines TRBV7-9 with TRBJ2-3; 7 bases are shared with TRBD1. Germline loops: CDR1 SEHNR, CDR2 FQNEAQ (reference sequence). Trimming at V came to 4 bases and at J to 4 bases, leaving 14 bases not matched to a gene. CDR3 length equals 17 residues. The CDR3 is CASSSFPTGATSDTQYF. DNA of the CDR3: TGTGCCAGCAGCTCCTTTCCCACAGGGGCAACTTCAGATACGCAGTATTTT.

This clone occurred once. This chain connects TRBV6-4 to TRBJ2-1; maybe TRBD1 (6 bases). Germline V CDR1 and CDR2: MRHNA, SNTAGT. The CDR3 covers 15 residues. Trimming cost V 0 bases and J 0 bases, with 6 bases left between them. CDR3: CASSDSDSSYNEQFF. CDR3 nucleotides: TGTGCCAGCAGTGACTCGGACAGCTCCTACAATGAGCAGTTCTTC.

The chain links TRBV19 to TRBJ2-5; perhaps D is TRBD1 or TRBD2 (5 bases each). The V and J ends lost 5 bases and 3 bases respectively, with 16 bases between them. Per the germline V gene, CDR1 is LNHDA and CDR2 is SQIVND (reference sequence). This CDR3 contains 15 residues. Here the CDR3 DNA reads TGTGCCAGTAGTGTTGTAGGGACGTCGAAAGAGACCCAGTACTTC. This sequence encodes CASSVVGTSKETQYF.

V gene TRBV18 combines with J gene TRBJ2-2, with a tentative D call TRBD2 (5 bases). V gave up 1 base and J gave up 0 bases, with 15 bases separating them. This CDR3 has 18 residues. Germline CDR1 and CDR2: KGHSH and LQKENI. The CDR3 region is CASSPLSLMGANTGELFF. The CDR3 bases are TGTGCCAGCTCACCACTGTCTTTGATGGGAGCGAACACCGGGGAGCTGTTTTTT.

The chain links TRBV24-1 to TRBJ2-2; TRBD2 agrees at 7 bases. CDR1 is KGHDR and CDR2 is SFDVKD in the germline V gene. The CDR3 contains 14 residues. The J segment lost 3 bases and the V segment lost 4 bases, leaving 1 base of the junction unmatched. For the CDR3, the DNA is TGTGCCACCAGTGAGGGGGGGTACACCGGGGAGCTGTTTTTT. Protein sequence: CATSEGGYTGELFF.

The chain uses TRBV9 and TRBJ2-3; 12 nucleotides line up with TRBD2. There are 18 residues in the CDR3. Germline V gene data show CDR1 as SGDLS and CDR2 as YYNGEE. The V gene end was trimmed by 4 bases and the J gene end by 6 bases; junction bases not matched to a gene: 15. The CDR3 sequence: CASSPPLAGGPKSDTQYF. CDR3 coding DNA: TGTGCCAGCAGCCCCCCGCTAGCGGGAGGGCCAAAATCGGATACGCAGTATTTT.

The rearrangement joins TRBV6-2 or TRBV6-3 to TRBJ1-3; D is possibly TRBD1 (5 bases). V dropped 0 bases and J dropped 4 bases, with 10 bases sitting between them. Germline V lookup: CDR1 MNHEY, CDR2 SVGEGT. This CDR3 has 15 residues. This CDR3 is CASSYSRTFGNTIYF. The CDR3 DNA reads TGTGCCAGCAGTTACTCGCGGACATTCGGAAACACCATATATTTT.

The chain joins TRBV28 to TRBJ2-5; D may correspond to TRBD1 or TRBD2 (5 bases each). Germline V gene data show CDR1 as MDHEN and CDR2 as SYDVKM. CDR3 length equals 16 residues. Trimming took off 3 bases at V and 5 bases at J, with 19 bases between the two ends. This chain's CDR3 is CASSLGVGWATETQYF. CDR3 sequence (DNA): TGTGCCAGCAGTTTGGGGGTCGGGTGGGCCACGGAGACCCAGTACTTC.

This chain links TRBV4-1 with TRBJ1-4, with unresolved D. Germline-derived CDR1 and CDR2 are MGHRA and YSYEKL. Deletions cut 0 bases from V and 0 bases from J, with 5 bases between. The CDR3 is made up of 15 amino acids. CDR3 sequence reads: CASSQDFTTNEKLFF. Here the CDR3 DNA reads TGCGCCAGCAGCCAAGATTTCACAACTAATGAAAAACTGTTTTTT.

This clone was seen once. This CDR3 reads CATSSTGTGTYNEQFF. The CDR3 nucleotides are TGTGCCACCAGCAGTACCGGGACAGGGACCTACAATGAGCAGTTCTTC. This rearrangement joins TRBV15 to TRBJ2-1; 9 bases line up with TRBD1. With V trimmed by 3 bases and J by 2 bases, 5 bases remained unmatched. The CDR3 totals 16 residues. Germline values: CDR1 LNHNV, CDR2 YYDKDF (reference sequence).

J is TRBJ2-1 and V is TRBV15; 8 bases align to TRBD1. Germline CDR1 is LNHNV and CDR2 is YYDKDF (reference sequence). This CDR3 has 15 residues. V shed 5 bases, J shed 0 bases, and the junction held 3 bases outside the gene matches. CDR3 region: CATSYDRGSYNEQFF. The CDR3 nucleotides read TGTGCCACCAGCTACGACAGGGGCTCCTACAATGAGCAGTTCTTC.

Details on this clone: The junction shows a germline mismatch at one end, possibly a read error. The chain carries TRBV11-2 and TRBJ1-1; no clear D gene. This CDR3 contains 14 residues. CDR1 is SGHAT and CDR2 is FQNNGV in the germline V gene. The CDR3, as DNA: TGTGCCAGCAGCCCACCGCCGGTTAACACGGAAGCTTTCTTT. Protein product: CASSPPPVNTEAFF.

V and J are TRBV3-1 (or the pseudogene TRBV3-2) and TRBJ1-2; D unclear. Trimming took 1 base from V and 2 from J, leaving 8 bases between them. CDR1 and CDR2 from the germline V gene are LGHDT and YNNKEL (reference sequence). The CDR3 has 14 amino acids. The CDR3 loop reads CASSQGKTNYGYTF. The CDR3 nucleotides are TGTGCCAGCAGCCAAGGTAAAACCAACTATGGCTACACCTTC.

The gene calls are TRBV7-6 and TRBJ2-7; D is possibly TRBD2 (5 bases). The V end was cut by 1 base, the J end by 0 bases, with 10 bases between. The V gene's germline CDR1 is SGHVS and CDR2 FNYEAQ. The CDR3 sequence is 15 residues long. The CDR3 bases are TGTGCCAGCAGCTTAGGGCCGGACTCCTCCTACGAGCAGTACTTC. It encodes CASSLGPDSSYEQYF. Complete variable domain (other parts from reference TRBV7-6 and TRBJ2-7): GAGVSQSPRYKVTKRGQDVALRCDPISGHVSLYWYRQALGQGPEFLTYFNYEAQQDKSGLPNDRFSAERPEGSISTLTIQRTEQRDSAMYRCASSLGPDSSYEQYFGPGTRLTVT.

The CDR3, as DNA: TGTGCCAGCAGCACTTGGGACGGGAATAATTCACCCCTCCACTTT. The encoded protein is CASSTWDGNNSPLHF. The chain employs TRBV9 and TRBJ1-6; possible D gene TRBD1, 5 bases. V dropped 4 bases and J dropped 5 bases, with 13 bases sitting between them. Germline CDR1 SGDLS, CDR2 YYNGEE. The CDR3 has 15 amino acids. The variable domain in full, with the rest retrieved from reference TRBV9 and TRBJ1-6, is DSGVTQTPKHLITATGQRVTLRCSPRSGDLSVYWYQQSLDQGLQFLIQYYNGEERAKGNILERFSAQQFPDLHSELNLSSLELGDSALYFCASSTWDGNNSPLHFGNGTRLTVT.

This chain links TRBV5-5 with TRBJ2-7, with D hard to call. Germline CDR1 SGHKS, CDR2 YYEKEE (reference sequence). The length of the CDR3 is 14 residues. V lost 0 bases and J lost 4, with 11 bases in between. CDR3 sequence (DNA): TGTGCCAGCAGCTTGGCGTCAGGAGATTACGAGCAGTACTTC. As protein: CASSLASGDYEQYF.

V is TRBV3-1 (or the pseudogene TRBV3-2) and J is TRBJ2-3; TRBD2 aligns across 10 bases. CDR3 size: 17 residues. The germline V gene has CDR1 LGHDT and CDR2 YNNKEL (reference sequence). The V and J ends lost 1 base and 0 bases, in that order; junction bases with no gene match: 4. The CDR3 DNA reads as TGTGCCAGCAGCCAAGCCGGGACTAGCGTTAGCACAGATACGCAGTATTTT. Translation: CASSQAGTSVSTDTQYF.

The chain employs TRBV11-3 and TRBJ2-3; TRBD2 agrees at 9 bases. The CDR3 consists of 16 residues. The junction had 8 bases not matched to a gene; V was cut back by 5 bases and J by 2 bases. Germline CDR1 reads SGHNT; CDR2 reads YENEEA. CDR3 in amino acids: CASSATSGHITDTQYF. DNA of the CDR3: TGTGCCAGCAGCGCGACTAGCGGCCATATCACAGATACGCAGTATTTT. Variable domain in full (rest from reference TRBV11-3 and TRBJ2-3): EAGVVQSPRYKIIEKKQPVAFWCNPISGHNTLYWYLQNLGQGPELLIRYENEEAVDDSQLPKDRFSAERLKGVDSTLKIQPAELGDSAVYLCASSATSGHITDTQYFGPGTRLTVL.

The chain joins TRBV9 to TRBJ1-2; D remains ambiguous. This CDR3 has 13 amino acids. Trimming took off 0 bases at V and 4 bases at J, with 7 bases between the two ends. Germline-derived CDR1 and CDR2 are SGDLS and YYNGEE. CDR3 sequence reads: CASSVDPIYGYTF. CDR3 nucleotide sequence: TGTGCCAGCAGCGTAGACCCAATCTATGGCTACACCTTC.

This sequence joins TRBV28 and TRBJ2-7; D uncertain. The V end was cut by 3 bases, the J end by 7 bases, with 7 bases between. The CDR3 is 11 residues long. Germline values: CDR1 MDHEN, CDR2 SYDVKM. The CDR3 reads CASSFEWEQYF. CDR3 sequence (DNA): TGTGCCAGCAGTTTTGAGTGGGAGCAGTACTTC.